This TCR beta chain originates from a study of shared clonotypes between healthy human individuals. Study-level background: In total, the donors were a couple of women and a few men aged 18 to 49.

Findings of the study overall: Approximately 4.6% of naive CD4 clonotypes were common to a handful of donors.

A word on this clone: Its specificity is unknown.

Generated by immunoSEQ multiplex PCR, the TCRdb table keeps only in-frame clones and is missing some. The data hold around 1.1 million clones, with 70% to 80% observed a single time. The sequence was collected from a man younger than 35 in good health. Some clones in this sample may be carry-over from other donors' samples. The specimen sequenced was memory CD4+ T cells from PBMCs. As to subset: CD45RA-negative fraction.

The chain's CDR3 is CASSAPSGNTQYF. For the CDR3, the DNA is TGTGCCAGCAGCGCCCCCAGTGGGAATACGCAGTATTTT. The rearrangement links TRBV21-1 to TRBJ2-3. TRBV21-1 is a pseudogene. The CDR3 has 13 amino acids.